One and the same sample provided the 21 T cell receptor beta chains below, sequenced in a study of T cell responses to AZD1222 COVID-19 vaccine. Produced via immunoSEQ multiplex PCR; TCRdb's table is partial and in-frame only. The sample holds 120,000 or so clones, roughly 91% seen once. The specimen comprised peripheral blood, sampled on day 0 of AZD1222 vaccination. The receptors originated from an adult in good health.

This chain joins TRBV30 and TRBJ1-4, with D tentatively TRBD1 (5 bases). V gave up 3 bases and J gave up 5 bases, with 10 bases separating them. Germline CDR1 GTSNPN, CDR2 SVGIG (reference sequence). This CDR3 is 13 amino acids long. The CDR3 spells CAWSGAENEKLFF. Here the CDR3 DNA reads TGTGCCTGGAGCGGGGCAGAGAATGAAAAACTGTTTTTT.

The chain recombines TRBV5-1 with TRBJ1-4; TRBD1 is a possible D gene (5 bases). Deletions cut 2 bases from V and 7 bases from J, with 15 bases between. The CDR3 is 15 residues long. The germline gives CDR1 SGHRS, CDR2 YFSETQ. CDR3 nucleotides: TGCGCCAGCAGCTTCTTCAGCAGGGATGGTGAAAAACTGTTTTTT. Amino acids: CASSFFSRDGEKLFF.

V and J are TRBV5-8 and TRBJ1-5; maybe TRBD1 (5 bases). Germline CDR1 is SGHTS and CDR2 is YDEGEE. This CDR3 comprises 14 residues. Trimming removed 3 bases at V and 4 bases at J, with 11 bases between. The CDR3 DNA is TGTGCCAGCAGCTCAAGGGGACGGAATCAGCCCCAGCATTTT. It encodes CASSSRGRNQPQHF.

The V and J genes are TRBV6-5 and TRBJ1-2; D perhaps matches TRBD1 (6 bases). CDR3 size: 13 residues. Germline loops: CDR1 MNHEY, CDR2 SVGAGI. Between the trimmed V and J ends, which lost 6 bases and 7 bases, there was a span of 15 bases. DNA for the CDR3: TGTGCCAGCAGCCTACAGGGATTCAGTGGCTACACCTTC. Amino acids: CASSLQGFSGYTF.

The chain has TRBV25-1 and TRBJ1-1; D possibly corresponds to TRBD1 (6 bases). V gave up 8 bases and J gave up 5 bases, with 18 bases separating them. CDR3 length: 14 amino acids. Germline V lookup: CDR1 MGHDK, CDR2 SYGVNS. CDR3 sequence reads: CASRSSGALTEAFF. CDR3 sequence (DNA): TGTGCCAGCCGAAGCTCGGGGGCGCTGACTGAAGCTTTCTTT.

Here the CDR3 DNA reads TGTGCCAGCAGCCCCCGGACGGGGGACACTGAAGCTTTCTTT. It translates to CASSPRTGDTEAFF. The V gene is TRBV4-2, the J gene TRBJ1-1; perhaps TRBD1 as D (5 bases). This CDR3 is 14 amino acids long. The V end was cut by 4 bases, the J end by 3 bases, with 12 bases between. CDR1 LGHNA and CDR2 YNFKEQ come from the germline V gene.

This chain connects TRBV6-1 to TRBJ1-1; 7 positions match TRBD1. Germline V CDR1 and CDR2: MNHNS, SASEGT. CDR3 size: 16 residues. The J segment lost 5 bases and the V segment lost 4 bases, leaving 13 bases of the junction unmatched. CDR3 nucleotides: TGTGCCAGCAGTGGAACAGGGGCGTTGGCGGTGACTGAAGCTTTCTTT. Translating it yields CASSGTGALAVTEAFF.

This sequence joins TRBV27 and TRBJ2-7, with 9 bases matching TRBD1. V trimming: 5 bases; J trimming: 6 bases; junction bases outside the gene matches: 14. Germline V gene data show CDR1 as MNHEY and CDR2 as SMNVEV (reference sequence). The CDR3 spans 16 residues. The CDR3 loop is CASSPLLGQGLGEQYF. CDR3 nucleotides: TGTGCCAGCAGTCCCCTTTTGGGACAGGGTCTCGGCGAGCAGTACTTC.

The J gene is TRBJ1-1, the V gene TRBV30, with 9 nucleotides matching TRBD1. The CDR3 extends over 14 amino acids. After removal of 4 bases from V and 1 base from J, the junction contained 4 bases not matched to a gene. Germline V CDR1 and CDR2: GTSNPN, SVGIG (reference sequence). The CDR3 DNA is TGTGCCTGGATCCGACAGGGGGAGAACACTGAAGCTTTCTTT. Its translation: CAWIRQGENTEAFF.

J is TRBJ2-6 and V is TRBV6-5, with TRBD1 matching over 7 bases. CDR1 is MNHEY and CDR2 is SVGAGI in the germline V gene. This CDR3 spans 16 amino acids. Trimming removed 0 bases from V and 2 bases from J; junction bases left unmatched: 1. The CDR3 region has the DNA TGTGCCAGCAGTTACTCAGGGGGCGCTGGGGCCAACGTCCTGACTTTC. Encoded protein: CASSYSGGAGANVLTF.

J is TRBJ2-7 and V is TRBV11-2; tentative D call: TRBD2 (7 bases). The CDR3 runs to 15 residues. Germline lookup yields CDR1 SGHAT and CDR2 FQNNGV. V was pared by 5 bases and J by 6 bases, with 20 bases between. As DNA, the CDR3 is TGTGCCAGCAGCCCTAGGGGGGGACATTCACCCGAGCAGTACTTC. Translating gives CASSPRGGHSPEQYF.

The V call is TRBV3-1 (or the pseudogene TRBV3-2), the J call TRBJ2-1; possible D gene TRBD2, 6 bases. CDR1 LGHDT and CDR2 YNNKEL come from the germline V gene (reference sequence). The V gene lost 1 base and the J gene lost 4 bases, with 11 bases spanning the gap. The CDR3 runs to 15 residues. The CDR3 nucleotides are TGTGCCAGCAGCCAAGGTAGCGGATCTTACAATGAGCAGTTCTTC. This codes for CASSQGSGSYNEQFF.

CDR3 sequence (DNA): TGTGCCAGCAGGGAGACAGGGGCGAGCTCCTACGAGCAGTACTTC. This gives the protein CASRETGASSYEQYF. V is TRBV27 and J is TRBJ2-7, with 8 nucleotides matching TRBD1. J gave up 0 bases and V 6 bases, and 7 bases lay outside the gene matches. This CDR3 is built from 15 residues. Per germline, CDR1 MNHEY and CDR2 SMNVEV (reference sequence).

The chain carries TRBV7-9 and TRBJ1-2; D is uncertain. Germline V gene lookup returns CDR1 SEHNR and CDR2 FQNEAQ (reference sequence). Trimming left V 8 bases short and J 8 bases short, with 15 bases between. The CDR3 is made up of 12 amino acids. The CDR3 sequence is CASHTGIHGYTF. DNA of the CDR3: TGTGCCAGCCATACCGGGATACACGGCTACACCTTC.

The gene calls are TRBV7-9 and TRBJ1-3, with 7 bases aligning to TRBD1. The V gene's germline CDR1 is SEHNR and CDR2 FQNEAQ (reference sequence). The CDR3 spans 17 residues. V shed 5 bases, J shed 0 bases, and the junction held 10 bases outside the gene matches. CDR3 sequence: CASSPEGGTVSGNTIYF. The CDR3 coding sequence is TGTGCCAGCAGCCCTGAAGGCGGGACAGTCTCTGGAAACACCATATATTTT.

V usage is TRBV5-1 and J usage is TRBJ2-1, with D possibly matching TRBD2 (6 bases). Trimming pared 2 bases from V and 6 bases from J, leaving 12 bases between. Germline V gene lookup returns CDR1 SGHRS and CDR2 YFSETQ. The CDR3 extends over 14 amino acids. As DNA, the CDR3 is TGCGCCAGCAGCTTCTCTGGACTAAGCAATGAGCAGTTCTTC. Translation gives CASSFSGLSNEQFF. The entire variable domain, with the rest obtained from reference TRBV5-1 and TRBJ2-1, is as follows: KAGVTQTPRYLIKTRGQQVTLSCSPISGHRSVSWYQQTPGQGLQFLFEYFSETQRNKGNFPGRFSGRQFSNSRSEMNVSTLELGDSALYLCASSFSGLSNEQFFGPGTRLTVL.

V is TRBV12-3 or TRBV12-4 and J is TRBJ2-7, with D tentatively TRBD1 (7 bases). V lost 3 bases to trimming and J lost 6 bases, with 12 bases between them. The CDR3 is 13 amino acids. CDR3 amino acids: CASSFGGDSEQYF. In nucleotides, the CDR3 is TGTGCCAGCAGTTTCGGAGGGGACAGCGAGCAGTACTTC.

The chain couples TRBV16 to TRBJ1-6, with 8 bases fitting TRBD1. Germline V gene data show CDR1 as KGHSY and CDR2 as FQNENV. V trimming: 3 bases; J trimming: 6 bases; junction bases outside the gene matches: 1. This CDR3 contains 14 residues. As DNA, the CDR3 is TGTGCCAGCAGCCAGGGACAGGTTAATTCACCCCTCCACTTT. Amino acids: CASSQGQVNSPLHF. Complete variable domain (other parts from reference TRBV16 and TRBJ1-6): GEEVAQTPKHLVRGEGQKAKLYCAPIKGHSYVFWYQQVLKNEFKFLISFQNENVFDETGMPKERFSAKCLPNSPCSLEIQATKLEDSAVYFCASSQGQVNSPLHFGNGTRLTVT.

Notes on this clone: The junction does not match germline at one end; this may be a read error. The chain uses TRBV7-7 and TRBJ1-2, with a tentative D call TRBD1 (5 bases). There are 14 residues in the CDR3. CDR1 and CDR2 (germline): SSHAT, FNYEAQ (reference sequence). CDR3 coding DNA: TGTGCTAGCAGCTTAGGAGCAGGGAGCAATGGCTACACCTTC. It is translated as CASSLGAGSNGYTF.

V and J are TRBV5-1 and TRBJ2-1, with a possible D match to TRBD1 (6 bases). The length of the CDR3 is 16 residues. Germline assignment: CDR1 SGHRS and CDR2 YFSETQ. Deletions cut 4 bases from V and 0 bases from J, with 14 bases between. This CDR3 is CASSPFGDNSYNEQFF. The DNA for the CDR3 is TGCGCCAGCAGCCCTTTTGGGGACAACTCCTACAATGAGCAGTTCTTC.

Concerning this clone: The junction and the germline gene differ at one end; a read error may be behind it. The V and J genes are TRBV6-2 or TRBV6-3 and TRBJ2-5; weak D call: TRBD1 (7 bases). There are 14 residues in the CDR3. Germline V lookup: CDR1 MNHEY, CDR2 SVGEGT. CDR3 sequence (DNA): TGTGCCAGCAGTTTTACAATAACCGGCGGGACAGCGCACTTC. Protein sequence: CASSFTITGGTAHF.